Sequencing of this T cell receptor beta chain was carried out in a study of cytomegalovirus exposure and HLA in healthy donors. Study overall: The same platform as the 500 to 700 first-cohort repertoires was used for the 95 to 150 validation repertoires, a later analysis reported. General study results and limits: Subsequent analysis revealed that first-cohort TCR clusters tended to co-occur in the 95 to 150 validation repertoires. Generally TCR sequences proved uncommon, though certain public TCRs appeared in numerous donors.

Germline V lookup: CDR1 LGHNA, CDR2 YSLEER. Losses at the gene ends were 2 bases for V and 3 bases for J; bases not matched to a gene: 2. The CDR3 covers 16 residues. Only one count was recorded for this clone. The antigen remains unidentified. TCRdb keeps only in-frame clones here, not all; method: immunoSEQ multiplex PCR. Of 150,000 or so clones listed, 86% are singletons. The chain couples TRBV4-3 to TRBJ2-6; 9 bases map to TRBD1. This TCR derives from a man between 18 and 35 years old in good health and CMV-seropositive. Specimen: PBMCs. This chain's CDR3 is CASSQTGGFGANVLTF. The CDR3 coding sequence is TGCGCCAGCAGCCAAACAGGGGGCTTTGGGGCCAACGTCCTGACTTTC.